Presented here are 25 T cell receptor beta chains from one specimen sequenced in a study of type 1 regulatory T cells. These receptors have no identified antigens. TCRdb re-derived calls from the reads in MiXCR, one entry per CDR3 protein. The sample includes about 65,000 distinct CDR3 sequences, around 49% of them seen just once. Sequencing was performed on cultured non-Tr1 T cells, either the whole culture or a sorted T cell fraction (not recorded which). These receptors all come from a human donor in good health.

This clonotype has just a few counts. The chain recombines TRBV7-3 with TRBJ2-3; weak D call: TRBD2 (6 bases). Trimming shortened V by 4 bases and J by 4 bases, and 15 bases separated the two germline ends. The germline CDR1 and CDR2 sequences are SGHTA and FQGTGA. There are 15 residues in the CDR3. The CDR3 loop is CASSSRGGPSDTQYF. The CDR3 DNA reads TGTGCCAGCAGCTCCCGGGGAGGACCCTCAGATACGCAGTATTTT.

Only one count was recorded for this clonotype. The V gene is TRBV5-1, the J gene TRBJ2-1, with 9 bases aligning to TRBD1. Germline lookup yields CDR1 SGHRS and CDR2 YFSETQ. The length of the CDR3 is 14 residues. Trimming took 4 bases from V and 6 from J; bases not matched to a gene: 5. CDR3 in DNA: TGCGCCAGCAGCCCGGGACAGGGTTTCAATGAGCAGTTCTTC. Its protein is CASSPGQGFNEQFF.

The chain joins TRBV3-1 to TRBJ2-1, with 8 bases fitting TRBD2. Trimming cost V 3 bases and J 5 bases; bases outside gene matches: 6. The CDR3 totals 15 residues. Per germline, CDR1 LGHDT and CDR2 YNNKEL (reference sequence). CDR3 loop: CASSHRGGGDNEQFF. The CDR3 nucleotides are TGTGCCAGCAGCCACCGGGGGGGGGGCGACAATGAGCAGTTCTTC.

The CDR3 region has the DNA TGTGCCAGCAGCTTAGTCGGGAGCACAGATACGCAGTATTTT. This translates into CASSLVGSTDTQYF. V gene TRBV7-2 combines with J gene TRBJ2-3, with D hard to call. V dropped 1 base and J dropped 0 bases, with 5 bases sitting between them. CDR1 and CDR2 (germline): SGHTA, FQGNSA. This CDR3 spans 14 amino acids.

The CDR3 here is CASRVAGANVLTF. CDR3 DNA: TGTGCCAGCAGGGTGGCTGGGGCCAACGTCCTGACTTTC. This chain connects TRBV2 to TRBJ2-6; D is ambiguous. Trimming took 6 bases from V and 2 from J, leaving 5 bases between them. Germline V gene lookup returns CDR1 SNHLY and CDR2 FYNNEI. The CDR3 has 13 amino acids. Full variable domain (outside the CDR3, taken from reference TRBV2 and TRBJ2-6): EPEVTQTPSHQVTQMGQEVILRCVPISNHLYFYWYRQILGQKVEFLVSFYNNEISEKSEIFDDQFSVERPDGSNFTLKIRSTKLEDSAMYFCASRVAGANVLTFGAGSRLTVL.

CDR3 residues: CSAGRGATLNQPQHF. For the CDR3, the DNA is TGCAGTGCGGGCCGGGGCGCTACCCTTAATCAGCCCCAGCATTTT. The genes are TRBV20-1 and TRBJ1-5; TRBD1 is a possible D gene (5 bases). Trimming removed 6 bases from V and 4 bases from J, with 19 bases in between. The length of the CDR3 is 15 residues. Per germline, CDR1 DFQATT and CDR2 SNEGSKA (reference sequence).

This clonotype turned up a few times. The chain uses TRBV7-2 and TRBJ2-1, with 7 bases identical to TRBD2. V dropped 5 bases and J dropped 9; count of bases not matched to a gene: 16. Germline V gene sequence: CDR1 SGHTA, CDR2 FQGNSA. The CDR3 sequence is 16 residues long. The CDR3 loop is CASSPRTSQLSSEQFF. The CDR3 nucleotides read TGTGCCAGCAGCCCGAGGACTAGTCAATTGTCGAGTGAGCAGTTCTTC.

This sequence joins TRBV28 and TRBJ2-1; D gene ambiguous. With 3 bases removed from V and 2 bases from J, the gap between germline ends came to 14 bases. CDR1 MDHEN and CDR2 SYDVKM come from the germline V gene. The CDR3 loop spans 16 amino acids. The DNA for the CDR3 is TGTGCCAGCAGTTTGGGTTTTATCGCCACCTACAATGAGCAGTTCTTC. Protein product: CASSLGFIATYNEQFF.

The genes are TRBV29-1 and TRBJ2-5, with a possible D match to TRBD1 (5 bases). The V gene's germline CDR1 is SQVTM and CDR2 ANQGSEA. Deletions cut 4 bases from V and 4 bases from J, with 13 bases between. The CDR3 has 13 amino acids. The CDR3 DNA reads TGCAGCGTTGTCAAAGGGGTGCCAGAGACCCAGTACTTC. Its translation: CSVVKGVPETQYF.

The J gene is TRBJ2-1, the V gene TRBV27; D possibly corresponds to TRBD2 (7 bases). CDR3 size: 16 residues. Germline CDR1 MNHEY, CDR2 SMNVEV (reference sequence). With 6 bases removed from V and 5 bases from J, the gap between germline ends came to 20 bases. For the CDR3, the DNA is TGTGCCAGCAGCCGTCGAGGGGCGGGGGCCGACAATGAGCAGTTCTTC. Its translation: CASSRRGAGADNEQFF.

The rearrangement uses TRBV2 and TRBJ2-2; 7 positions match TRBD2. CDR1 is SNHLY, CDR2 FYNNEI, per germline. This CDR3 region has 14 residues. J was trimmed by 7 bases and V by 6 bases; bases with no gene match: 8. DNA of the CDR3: TGTGCCAGCAGGCCCGGGGGGACGGTCGGGGAGCTGTTTTTT. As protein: CASRPGGTVGELFF.

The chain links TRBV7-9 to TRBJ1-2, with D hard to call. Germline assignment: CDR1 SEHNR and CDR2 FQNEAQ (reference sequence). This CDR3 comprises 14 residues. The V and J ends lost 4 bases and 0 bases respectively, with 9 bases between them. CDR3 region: CASSSNYPNYGYTF. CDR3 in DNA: TGTGCCAGCAGCTCTAATTACCCTAACTATGGCTACACCTTC.

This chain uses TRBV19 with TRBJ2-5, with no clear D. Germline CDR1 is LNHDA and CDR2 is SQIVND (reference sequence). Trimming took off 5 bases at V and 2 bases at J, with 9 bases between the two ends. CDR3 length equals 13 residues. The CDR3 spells CASSSQKQETQYF. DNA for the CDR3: TGTGCCAGTAGTTCCCAGAAGCAAGAGACCCAGTACTTC.

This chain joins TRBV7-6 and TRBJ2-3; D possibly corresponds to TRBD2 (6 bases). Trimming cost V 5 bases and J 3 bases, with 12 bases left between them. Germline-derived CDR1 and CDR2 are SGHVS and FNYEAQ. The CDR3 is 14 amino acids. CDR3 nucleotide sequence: TGTGCCAGCAGCATCGCGGGGCGGACAGATACGCAGTATTTT. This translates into CASSIAGRTDTQYF.

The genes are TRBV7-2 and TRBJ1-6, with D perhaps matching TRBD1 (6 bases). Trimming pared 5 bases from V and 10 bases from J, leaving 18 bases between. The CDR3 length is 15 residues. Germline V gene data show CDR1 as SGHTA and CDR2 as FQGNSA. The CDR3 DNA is TGTGCCAGCAGCCCAGTACAGGGTAGGGACTCACCCCTCCACTTT. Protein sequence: CASSPVQGRDSPLHF.

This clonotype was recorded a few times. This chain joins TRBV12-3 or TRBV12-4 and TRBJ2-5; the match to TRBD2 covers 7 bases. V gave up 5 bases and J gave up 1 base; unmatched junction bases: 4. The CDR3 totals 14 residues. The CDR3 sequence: CASSRTSGQETQYF. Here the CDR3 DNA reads TGTGCCAGCAGTCGGACTAGTGGCCAAGAGACCCAGTACTTC.

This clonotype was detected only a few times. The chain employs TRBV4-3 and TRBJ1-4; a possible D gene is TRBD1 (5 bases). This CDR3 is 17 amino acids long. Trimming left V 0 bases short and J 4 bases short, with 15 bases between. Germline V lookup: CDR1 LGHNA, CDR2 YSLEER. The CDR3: CASSQDPLGDHNEKLFF. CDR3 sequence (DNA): TGCGCCAGCAGCCAAGACCCTTTGGGGGACCATAATGAAAAACTGTTTTTT.

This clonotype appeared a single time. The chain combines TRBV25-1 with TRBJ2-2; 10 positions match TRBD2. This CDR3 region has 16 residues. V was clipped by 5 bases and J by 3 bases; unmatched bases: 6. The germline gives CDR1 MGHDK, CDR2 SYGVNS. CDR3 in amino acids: CASSSGGARDTGELFF. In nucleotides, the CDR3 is TGTGCCAGCAGTAGCGGGGGGGCCCGGGACACCGGGGAGCTGTTTTTT.

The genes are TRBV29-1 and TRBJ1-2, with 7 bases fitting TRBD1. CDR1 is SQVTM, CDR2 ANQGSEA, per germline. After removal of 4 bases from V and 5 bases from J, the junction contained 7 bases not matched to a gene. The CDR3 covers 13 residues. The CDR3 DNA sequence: TGCAGCGTTGTGCGGCCAGGGGGGTATGGCTACACCTTC. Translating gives CSVVRPGGYGYTF.

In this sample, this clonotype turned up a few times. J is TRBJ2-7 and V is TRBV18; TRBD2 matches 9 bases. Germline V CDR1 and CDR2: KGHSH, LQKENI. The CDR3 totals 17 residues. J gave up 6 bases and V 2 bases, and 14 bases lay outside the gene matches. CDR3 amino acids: CASSPSGGLAGPGEQYF. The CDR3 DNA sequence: TGTGCCAGCTCACCATCAGGGGGTCTAGCGGGGCCAGGCGAGCAGTACTTC.

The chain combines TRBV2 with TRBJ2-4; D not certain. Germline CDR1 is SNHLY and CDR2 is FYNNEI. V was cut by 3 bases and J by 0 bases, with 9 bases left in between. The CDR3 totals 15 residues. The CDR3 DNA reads TGTGCCAGCAGTGAGGAATACCTAGCCAAAAACATTCAGTACTTC. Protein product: CASSEEYLAKNIQYF.

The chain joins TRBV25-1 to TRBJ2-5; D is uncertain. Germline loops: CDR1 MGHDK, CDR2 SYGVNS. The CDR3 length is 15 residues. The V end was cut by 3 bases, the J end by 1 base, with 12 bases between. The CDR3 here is CASSDWTESQETQYF. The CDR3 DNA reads TGTGCCAGCAGTGACTGGACGGAAAGCCAAGAGACCCAGTACTTC. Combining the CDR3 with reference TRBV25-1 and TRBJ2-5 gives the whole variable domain EADIYQTPRYLVIGTGKKITLECSQTMGHDKMYWYQQDPGMELHLIHYSYGVNSTEKGDLSSESTVSRIRTEHFPLTLESARPSHTSQYLCASSDWTESQETQYFGPGTRLLVL.

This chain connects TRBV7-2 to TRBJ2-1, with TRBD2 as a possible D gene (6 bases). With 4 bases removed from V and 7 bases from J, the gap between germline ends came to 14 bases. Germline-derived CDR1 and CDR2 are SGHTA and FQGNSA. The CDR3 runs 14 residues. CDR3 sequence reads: CASSYWRDRNEQFF. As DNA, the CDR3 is TGTGCCAGCAGCTATTGGAGGGACCGAAATGAGCAGTTCTTC.

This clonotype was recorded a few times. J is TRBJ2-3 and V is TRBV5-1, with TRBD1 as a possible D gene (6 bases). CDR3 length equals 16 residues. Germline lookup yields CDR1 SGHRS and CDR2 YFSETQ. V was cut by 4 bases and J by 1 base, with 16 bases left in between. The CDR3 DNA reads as TGCGCCAGCAGCCCGCGGACCAGGGGCGGCACAGATACGCAGTATTTT. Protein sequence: CASSPRTRGGTDTQYF.

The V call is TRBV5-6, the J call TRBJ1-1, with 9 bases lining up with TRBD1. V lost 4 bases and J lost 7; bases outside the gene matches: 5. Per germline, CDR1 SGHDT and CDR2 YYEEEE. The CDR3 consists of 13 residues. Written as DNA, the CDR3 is TGTGCCAGCAGCACCGGGACAGGGATTGAAGCTTTCTTT. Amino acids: CASSTGTGIEAFF.